The rows below give T cell receptor beta chains drawn from one sample of a study of blood T cell repertoires in COVID-19. Repertoires were generated with immunoSEQ multiplex PCR, while TCRdb's copy carries only in-frame clones and drops some. Of a few hundred thousand clones in the sample, 86% were seen once. Sequenced input: peripheral blood. The receptors here all came from a woman in her twenties or thirties with active or convalescent COVID-19. Each CDR3 is given with its conserved first and last residue. The order of the fields is V gene, D gene, J gene, clone size, CDR3 DNA, CDR3 protein. D genes are given only for firm matches. Where a row states a size, it is once, few, many or the class of an expanded clone; other rows omit it.

TRBV24-1,NA,TRBJ1-3,NA,TGTGCCACCAGTGATTTGCGGGGGTCACGAAACACCATATATTTT,CATSDLRGSRNTIYF
TRBV19,NA,TRBJ1-1,NA,TGTGCCAGTAGTATAGCTCGGGGGAGGAACACTGAAGCTTTCTTT,CASSIARGRNTEAFF
TRBV15,TRBD2,TRBJ2-7,NA,TGTGCCACCAGCAGAGAGCGGGGGGGCCTCTACGAGCAGTACTTC,CATSRERGGLYEQYF
TRBV6-1,NA,TRBJ2-1,NA,TGTGCCAGCAGTGGTGGGGTAGCGGTCGATTACAATGAGCAGTTCTTC,CASSGGVAVDYNEQFF
TRBV5-1,NA,TRBJ2-2,NA,TGCGCCAGCAGGCCCGGGACACACACCGGGGAGCTGTTTTTT,CASRPGTHTGELFF
TRBV6-5,TRBD2,TRBJ2-2,NA,TGTGCCAGCAGTCGGACTAGCGGGGTGACCGGGGAGCTGTTTTTT,CASSRTSGVTGELFF
TRBV13,TRBD1,TRBJ2-5,NA,TGTGCCAGCAGCACAGGATCATCCGGGACAGGACAAGAGACCCAGTACTTC,CASSTGSSGTGQETQYF
TRBV4-3,TRBD2,TRBJ2-3,NA,TGCGCCAGCAGCCAAGTGGGTCGTCACCCGGGACTAGCGGGGGGGCAAAATACGCAGTATTTT,CASSQVGRHPGLAGGQNTQYF
TRBV4-3,NA,TRBJ1-1,NA,TGCGCCAGCAGCCAAGATCGGTATGTGAACACTGAAGCTTTCTTT,CASSQDRYVNTEAFF
TRBV21-1,NA,TRBJ2-7,medium-sized,TGTGCCAGCAGCAAAGTTCGGACAGGGACCTACGAGCAGTACTTC,CASSKVRTGTYEQYF
TRBV7-2,NA,TRBJ2-7,NA,TGTGCCAGCAGCTTAGAACAGGGCAGCTACGAGCAGTACTTC,CASSLEQGSYEQYF
TRBV29-1,NA,TRBJ1-1,NA,TGCAGCGTGGTGTGGGGGCAATCGACTGAAGCTTTCTTT,CSVVWGQSTEAFF
TRBV5-6,TRBD2,TRBJ2-2,once,TGTGCCAGCAGCTACACCCGGGGGGGGCTGAGGAACACCGGGGAGCTGTTTTTT,CASSYTRGGLRNTGELFF
TRBV5-1,TRBD2,TRBJ2-2,NA,TGCGCCAGCAGCCCCGTAGCGGGGGGGTTGAACACCGGGGAGCTGTTTTTT,CASSPVAGGLNTGELFF
TRBV6-5,NA,TRBJ1-2,NA,TGTGCCAGCAGTTACTCTGAGGACTATGGCTACACCTTC,CASSYSEDYGYTF
TRBV5-4,TRBD2,TRBJ2-1,NA,TGTGCCAGCAGCTTACCTAGCGGGGGGGCCAGAGTCAATGAGCAGTTCTTC,CASSLPSGGARVNEQFF
TRBV5-1,TRBD1,TRBJ2-7,NA,TGCGCCAGCAGGAAACAGGGGTCCTACGAGCAGTACTTC,CASRKQGSYEQYF
TRBV4-2,TRBD1,TRBJ1-5,NA,TGTGCCAGCAGCCACTTACAGGGGCGGCAGCCCCAGCATTTT,CASSHLQGRQPQHF
TRBV4-2,TRBD2,TRBJ2-1,NA,TGTGCCAGCAGCCAATGGTTAGCGGGGGTCAATGAGCAGTTCTTC,CASSQWLAGVNEQFF
TRBV6-5,TRBD1,TRBJ1-4,NA,TGTGCCAGCAGTCAGGGGGCACATCTAGAAAAACTGTTTTTT,CASSQGAHLEKLFF
TRBV7-2,TRBD1,TRBJ1-1,once,TGTGCCAGCAGCCCGGACAGGGTGGGCACTGAAGCTTTCTTT,CASSPDRVGTEAFF
TRBV27,TRBD1,TRBJ1-2,NA,TGTGCCAGCAGTTACCGGACAGGGGGCGGCGATGGCTACACCTTC,CASSYRTGGGDGYTF
TRBV29-1,NA,TRBJ1-2,NA,TGCAGCGTTGCAGGTCCCGGCTACACCTTC,CSVAGPGYTF
TRBV27,NA,TRBJ1-6,NA,TGTGCCAGCAGGGCATGGGCAGGGGATAATTCACCCCTCCACTTT,CASRAWAGDNSPLHF
TRBV7-9,TRBD2,TRBJ2-1,NA,TGTGCCAGCAGCTTAGCTGGTCTCGTCCCTAGAACGGGGGGGAATGAGCAGTTCTTC,CASSLAGLVPRTGGNEQFF
TRBV7-3,TRBD2,TRBJ2-2,NA,TGTGCCAGCAGCCCACGGGGGGCCGGGGAGCTGTTTTTT,CASSPRGAGELFF
TRBV7-9,NA,TRBJ1-1,NA,TGTGCCAGCAGCGGCACAGGGCGGGGGACTGAAGCTTTCTTT,CASSGTGRGTEAFF
TRBV10-3,NA,TRBJ2-5,NA,TGTGCCACGGGCGACAGGATCCAAGAGACCCAGTACTTC,CATGDRIQETQYF
TRBV30,NA,TRBJ2-7,NA,TGTGCCTGGAGTCTAATACAGGGTTCCGAGCAGTACTTC,CAWSLIQGSEQYF
TRBV5-4,NA,TRBJ2-1,NA,TGTGCCAGCAGCTTACCGCCTCCGAAGAGCCCCACTGAGCAGTTCTTC,CASSLPPPKSPTEQFF
TRBV30,NA,TRBJ1-6,NA,TGTGCCTGGAGATCCGACAGCCATTCACCCCTCCACTTT,CAWRSDSHSPLHF
TRBV10-3,NA,TRBJ1-1,NA,TGTGCCATCAGTCCTCCCGGGAACACTGAAGCTTTCTTT,CAISPPGNTEAFF
TRBV2,NA,TRBJ1-3,NA,TGTGCCGCACGAGAGAACTCTGGAAACACCATATATTTT,CAARENSGNTIYF
TRBV5-4,NA,TRBJ2-5,once,TGTGCCAGCAGCTTGGGGCCGGAGACCCAGTACTTC,CASSLGPETQYF
TRBV18,TRBD2,TRBJ2-1,NA,TGTGCCAGCTCACCTTTAGCGGGGGGAACCTACAATGAGCAGTTCTTC,CASSPLAGGTYNEQFF
TRBV3-1/TRBV3-2,NA,TRBJ2-2,NA,TGTGCCAGCAGCCAAAATATCGGGAACACCGGGGAGCTGTTTTTT,CASSQNIGNTGELFF
TRBV21-1,NA,TRBJ1-1,once,TGTGCCAGCAGCAGAACCGGACTCGACACTGAAGCTTTCTTT,CASSRTGLDTEAFF
TRBV19,TRBD1,TRBJ1-2,NA,TGTGCCAGTAGTACCCGGGACAGGGGAGACTATGGCTACACCTTC,CASSTRDRGDYGYTF